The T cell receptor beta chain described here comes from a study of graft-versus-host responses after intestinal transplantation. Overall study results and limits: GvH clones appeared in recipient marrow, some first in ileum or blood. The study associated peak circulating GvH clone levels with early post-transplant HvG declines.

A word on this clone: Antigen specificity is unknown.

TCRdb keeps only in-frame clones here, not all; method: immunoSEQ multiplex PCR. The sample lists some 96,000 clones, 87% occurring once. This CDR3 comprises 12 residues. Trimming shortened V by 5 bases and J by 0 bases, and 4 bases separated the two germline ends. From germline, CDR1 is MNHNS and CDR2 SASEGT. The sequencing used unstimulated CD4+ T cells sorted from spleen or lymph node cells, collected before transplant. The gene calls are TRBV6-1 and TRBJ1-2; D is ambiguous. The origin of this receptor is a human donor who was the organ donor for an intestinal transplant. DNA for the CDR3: TGTGCCAGCAGTCAGCCTAACTATGGCTACACCTTC. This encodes CASSQPNYGYTF.